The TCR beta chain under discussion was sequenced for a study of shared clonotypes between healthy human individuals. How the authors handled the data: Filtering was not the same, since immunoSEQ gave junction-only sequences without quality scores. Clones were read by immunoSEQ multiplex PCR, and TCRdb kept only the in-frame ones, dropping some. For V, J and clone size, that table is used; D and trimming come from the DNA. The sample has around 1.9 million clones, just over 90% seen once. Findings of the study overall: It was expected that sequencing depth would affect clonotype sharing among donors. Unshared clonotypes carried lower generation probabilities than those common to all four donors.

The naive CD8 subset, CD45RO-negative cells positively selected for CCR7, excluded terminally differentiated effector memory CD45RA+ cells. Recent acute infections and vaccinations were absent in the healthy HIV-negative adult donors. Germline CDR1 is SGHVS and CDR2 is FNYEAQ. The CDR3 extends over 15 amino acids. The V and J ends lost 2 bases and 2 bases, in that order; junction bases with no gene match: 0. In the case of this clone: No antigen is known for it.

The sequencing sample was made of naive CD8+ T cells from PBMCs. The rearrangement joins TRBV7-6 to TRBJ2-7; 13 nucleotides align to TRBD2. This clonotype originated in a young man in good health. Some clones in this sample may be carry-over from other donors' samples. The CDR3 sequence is CASSLTSGRAYEQYF. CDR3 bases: TGTGCCAGCAGCTTAACTAGCGGGAGGGCCTACGAGCAGTACTTC.